This TCR beta chain came from a study of a mutant IDH1 vaccine in newly diagnosed glioma. Per germline, CDR1 MNHEY and CDR2 SVGAGI. V trimming: 8 bases; J trimming: 6 bases; junction bases outside the gene matches: 12. The length of the CDR3 is 14 residues. Study-wide results and caveats: A vaccine-induced immune response developed in roughly 95% of the patients.

Repertoires were generated with immunoSEQ multiplex PCR, while TCRdb's copy carries only in-frame clones and drops some. This sample yields around 15,000 clones, of which around 87% are seen a single time; around 9% belongs to the top ten. Sample time point: baseline, week 1 (first vaccination visit). Stated treatment: pre-vaccination baseline after standard-of-care therapy. This clone came up a few times. No antigen is known for it. Here the sequenced sample was PBMCs, taken from a glioma patient treated with radiotherapy, temozolomide or both. This receptor was obtained from a woman in her 40s with glioma. Some clones in this sample may be carry-over from other donors' samples. The chain is built from TRBV6-5 and TRBJ1-1, with TRBD1 matching over 7 bases. CDR3 loop: CASAEQGRAAEAFF. The CDR3, as DNA: TGTGCCAGCGCAGAACAGGGGCGGGCGGCTGAAGCTTTCTTT.